This TCR beta chain was identified in a study of blood T cell repertoires in COVID-19. Profiling relied on immunoSEQ multiplex PCR, and the TCRdb table lists in-frame clones only, not all of them. The data show over 150,000 clones, 65% to 85% seen once. The germline CDR1 and CDR2 sequences are SGHAT and FQNNGV. Trimming cost V 5 bases and J 2 bases, with 14 bases left between them. The CDR3 is 15 amino acids. The chain links TRBV11-2 to TRBJ2-3; a possible D gene is TRBD1 (7 bases). The TCR sequence derives from a woman aged 40 to 50 with COVID-19, enrolled during active disease. Material: peripheral blood. The CDR3 loop is CASSRFRGATDTQYF. DNA of the CDR3: TGTGCCAGCAGCCGTTTCAGGGGGGCCACAGATACGCAGTATTTT.